A single sample is the source of the 9 T cell receptor beta chains below, sequenced in a study of T cells in Graves' hyperthyroidism and ophthalmopathy (dated by TCRdb to between 2018 and 2021). The library came from multiplex PCR. Sequencing was performed on an Illumina HiSeq 2000. The TCR beta CDR3 regions were amplified from RNA transcripts. A first-round RT-PCR of the TCR CDR3 used the HTBI primer set with the Qiagen OneStep RT-PCR kit. TCRdb itself trimmed the public reads at Q25 with fastp, ran MiXCR and retained productive beta chains. Each entry merges the rows of one CDR3 protein and shows their most common DNA and genes. This sample is represented by about 840,000 distinct CDR3 sequences; 35% to 40% of them were singletons. Roughly 8.3% of the sample is held by the ten biggest clonotypes. Source material: blood. These receptors came from a man younger than 30 with Graves' hyperthyroidism.

The rearrangement uses TRBV9 and TRBJ1-1; TRBD1 matches at 9 bases. CDR3 size: 14 residues. Germline-derived CDR1 and CDR2 are SGDLS and YYNGEE. The ends lost 0 bases at V and 5 bases at J; junction bases unmatched: 2. Here the CDR3 DNA reads TGTGCCAGCAGCGTAGAGGGACAGGGTACTGAAGCTTTCTTT. Translated, it gives CASSVEGQGTEAFF. The whole variable domain, remainder taken from reference TRBV9 and TRBJ1-1, is DSGVTQTPKHLITATGQRVTLRCSPRSGDLSVYWYQQSLDQGLQFLIQYYNGEERAKGNILERFSAQQFPDLHSELNLSSLELGDSALYFCASSVEGQGTEAFFGQGTRLTVV.

The genes are TRBV20-1 and TRBJ2-7; D ambiguous. Trimming shortened V by 6 bases and J by 4 bases, and 10 bases separated the two germline ends. The CDR3 loop spans 11 amino acids. Germline-derived CDR1 and CDR2 are DFQATT and SNEGSKA (reference sequence). CDR3 amino acids: CSAVAEYEQYF. In nucleotides, the CDR3 is TGCAGTGCCGTTGCAGAATACGAGCAGTACTTC.

The chain has TRBV9 and TRBJ1-1; possibly TRBD1 for D (5 bases). Trimming pared 3 bases from V and 5 bases from J, leaving 11 bases between. The germline CDR1 and CDR2 sequences are SGDLS and YYNGEE. The CDR3 covers 13 residues. The CDR3, as DNA: TGTGCCAGCAGCGGAGGGGCCGGGACTGAAGCTTTCTTT. Translation gives CASSGGAGTEAFF. The full variable domain, in which reference TRBV9 and TRBJ1-1 provide the parts outside the CDR3, is DSGVTQTPKHLITATGQRVTLRCSPRSGDLSVYWYQQSLDQGLQFLIQYYNGEERAKGNILERFSAQQFPDLHSELNLSSLELGDSALYFCASSGGAGTEAFFGQGTRLTVV.

This clonotype was observed a few times. The chain uses TRBV7-2 and TRBJ2-2, with 12 nucleotides matching TRBD2. After removal of 6 bases from V and 8 bases from J, the junction contained 4 bases not matched to a gene. The germline V gene encodes CDR1 SGHTA and CDR2 FQGNSA. This CDR3 has 14 amino acids. CDR3 sequence (DNA): TGTGCCAGCAGTTACGGACTAGCGGGGGGGGAGCTGTTTTTT. This translates into CASSYGLAGGELFF.

The V call is TRBV4-3, the J call TRBJ1-4; D is unclear. The CDR3 loop spans 16 amino acids. CDR1 and CDR2 from the germline V gene are LGHNA and YSLEER. Trimming stripped 0 bases from V and 5 bases from J, with 13 bases between. Here the CDR3 reads CASSQDLLTENEKLFF. CDR3 in DNA: TGCGCCAGCAGCCAAGATCTCTTAACCGAAAATGAAAAACTGTTTTTT.

The table lists this clonotype with many counts. The chain has TRBV7-9 and TRBJ2-7; D unclear. CDR1 is SEHNR, CDR2 FQNEAQ, per germline (reference sequence). V lost 4 bases, J lost 5 bases, and 15 bases lay in between. This CDR3 is built from 14 residues. Here the CDR3 reads CASSSSGHADEQYF. The CDR3 DNA reads as TGTGCCAGCAGCTCCTCCGGGCACGCGGACGAGCAGTACTTC.

This clonotype appeared many times. The chain couples TRBV7-9 to TRBJ1-1; D gene uncertain. The length of the CDR3 is 14 residues. Between the trimmed V and J ends, which lost 0 bases and 7 bases, there was a span of 12 bases. Germline V gives CDR1 SEHNR, CDR2 FQNEAQ (reference sequence). The CDR3 DNA is TGTGCCAGCAGCTTAGCATATCGGTCAGATGAAGCTTTCTTT. Protein product: CASSLAYRSDEAFF. Combining the CDR3 with reference TRBV7-9 and TRBJ1-1 gives the whole variable domain DTGVSQNPRHKITKRGQNVTFRCDPISEHNRLYWYRQTLGQGPEFLTYFQNEAQLEKSRLLSDRFSAERPKGSFSTLEIQRTEQGDSAMYLCASSLAYRSDEAFFGQGTRLTVV.

This clonotype has a handful of counts. This rearrangement joins TRBV9 to TRBJ2-2; either TRBD1 or TRBD2 may fit D (5 bases each). CDR1 SGDLS and CDR2 YYNGEE come from the germline V gene. The germline V and J ends were trimmed by 4 bases and 7 bases, with 17 bases remaining between them. The CDR3 consists of 15 residues. CDR3 loop: CASSLTGLDDGELFF. CDR3 sequence (DNA): TGTGCCAGCAGCTTGACGGGGCTGGACGACGGGGAGCTGTTTTTT.

The chain couples TRBV14 to TRBJ2-7, with 11 bases matching TRBD1. CDR1 is SGHDN and CDR2 is FVKESK in the germline V gene. The CDR3 sequence is 13 residues long. The CDR3 DNA reads as TGTGCTAGACCGGGACAGGGGGGGTACGAGCAGTACTTC. This codes for CARPGQGGYEQYF.